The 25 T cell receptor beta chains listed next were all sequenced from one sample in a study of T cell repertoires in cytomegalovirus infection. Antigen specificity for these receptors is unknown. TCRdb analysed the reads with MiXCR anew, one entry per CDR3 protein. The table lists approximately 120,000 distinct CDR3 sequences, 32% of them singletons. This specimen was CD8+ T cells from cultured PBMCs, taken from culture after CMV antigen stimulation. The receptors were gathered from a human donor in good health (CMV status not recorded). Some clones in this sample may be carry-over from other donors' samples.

The CDR3 reads CARTGNGPSEAFF. The CDR3 DNA is TGTGCCAGGACAGGGAACGGCCCGAGTGAAGCTTTCTTT. The V call is TRBV25-1, the J call TRBJ1-1; 7 bases align to TRBD1. Germline CDR1 reads MGHDK; CDR2 reads SYGVNS. V was clipped by 9 bases and J by 7 bases; unmatched bases: 11. This CDR3 is built from 13 residues.

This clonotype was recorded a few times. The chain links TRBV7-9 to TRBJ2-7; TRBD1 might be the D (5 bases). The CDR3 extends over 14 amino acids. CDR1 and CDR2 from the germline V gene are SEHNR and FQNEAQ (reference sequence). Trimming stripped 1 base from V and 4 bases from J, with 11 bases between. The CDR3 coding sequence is TGTGCCAGCAGCTTAGAGACAGCACCATACGAGCAGTACTTC. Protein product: CASSLETAPYEQYF.

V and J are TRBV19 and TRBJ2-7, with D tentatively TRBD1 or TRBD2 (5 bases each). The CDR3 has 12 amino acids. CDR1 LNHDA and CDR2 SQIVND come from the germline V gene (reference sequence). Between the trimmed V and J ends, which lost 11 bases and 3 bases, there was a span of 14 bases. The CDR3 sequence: CAQPGPLYEQYF. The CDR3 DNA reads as TGTGCCCAGCCGGGACCTCTCTACGAGCAGTACTTC.

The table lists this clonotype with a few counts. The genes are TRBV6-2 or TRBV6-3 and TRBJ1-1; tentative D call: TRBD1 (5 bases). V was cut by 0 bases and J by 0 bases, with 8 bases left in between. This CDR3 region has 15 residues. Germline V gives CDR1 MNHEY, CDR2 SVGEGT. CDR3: CASSYSEGMNTEAFF. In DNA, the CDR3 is TGTGCCAGCAGTTACTCTGAGGGGATGAACACTGAAGCTTTCTTT.

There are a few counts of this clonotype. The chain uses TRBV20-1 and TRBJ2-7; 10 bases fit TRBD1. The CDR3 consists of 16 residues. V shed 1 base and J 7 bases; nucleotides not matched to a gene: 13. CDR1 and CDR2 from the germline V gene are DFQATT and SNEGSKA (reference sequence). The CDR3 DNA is TGCAGTGCTAGAGCCCTTGACAGGGGGCATATCCGGGAGCAGTACTTC. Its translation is CSARALDRGHIREQYF.

The CDR3 sequence is CASRKLPGQGTRSSSYEQYF. CDR3 nucleotides: TGTGCCAGCAGGAAGTTACCGGGACAGGGGACACGATCGAGCTCCTACGAGCAGTACTTC. The genes are TRBV2 and TRBJ2-7; TRBD1 matches at 10 bases. Germline CDR1 SNHLY, CDR2 FYNNEI. The V segment lost 6 bases and the J segment 0 bases; nucleotides outside the gene matches: 20. The CDR3 consists of 20 residues.

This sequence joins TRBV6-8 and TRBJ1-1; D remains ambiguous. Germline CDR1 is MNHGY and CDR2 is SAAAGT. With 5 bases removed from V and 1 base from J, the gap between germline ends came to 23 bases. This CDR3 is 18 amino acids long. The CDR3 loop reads CASSPGWAGRDRNTEAFF. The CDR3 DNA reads TGTGCCAGCAGTCCCGGATGGGCAGGCCGAGACCGGAACACTGAAGCTTTCTTT.

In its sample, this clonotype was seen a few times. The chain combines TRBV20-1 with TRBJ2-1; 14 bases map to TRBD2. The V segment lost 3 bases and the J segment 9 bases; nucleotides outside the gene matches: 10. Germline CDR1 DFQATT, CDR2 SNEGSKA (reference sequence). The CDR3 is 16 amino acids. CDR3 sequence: CSAREWTSGGRGEQFF. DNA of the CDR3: TGCAGTGCTAGGGAATGGACTAGCGGGGGGCGTGGTGAGCAGTTCTTC.

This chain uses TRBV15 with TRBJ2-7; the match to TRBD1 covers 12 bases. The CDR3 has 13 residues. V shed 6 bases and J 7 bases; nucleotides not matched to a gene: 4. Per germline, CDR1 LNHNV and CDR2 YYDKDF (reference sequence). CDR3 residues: CATRGQGAVEQYF. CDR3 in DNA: TGTGCCACCAGGGGACAGGGGGCGGTGGAGCAGTACTTC.

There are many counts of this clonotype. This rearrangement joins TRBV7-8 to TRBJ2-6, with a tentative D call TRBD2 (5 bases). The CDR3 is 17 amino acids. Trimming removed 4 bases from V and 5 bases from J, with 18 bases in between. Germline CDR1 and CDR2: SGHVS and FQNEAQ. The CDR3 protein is CASSSRTGRLWANVLTF. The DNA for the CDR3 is TGTGCCAGCAGCTCCAGGACGGGAAGACTCTGGGCCAACGTCCTGACTTTC.

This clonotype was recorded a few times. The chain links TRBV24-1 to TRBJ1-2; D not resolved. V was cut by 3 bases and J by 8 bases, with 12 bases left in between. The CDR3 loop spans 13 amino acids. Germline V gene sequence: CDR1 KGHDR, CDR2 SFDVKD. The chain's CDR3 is CATSDEGLRGYTF. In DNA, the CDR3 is TGTGCCACCAGTGATGAGGGTTTACGAGGCTACACCTTC.

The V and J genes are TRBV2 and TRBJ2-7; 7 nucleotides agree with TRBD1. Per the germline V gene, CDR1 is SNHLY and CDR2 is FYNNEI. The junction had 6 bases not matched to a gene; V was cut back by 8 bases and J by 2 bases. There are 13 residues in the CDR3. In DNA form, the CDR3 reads TGTGCCAGCGAGGGGGCAGAAACCTACGAGCAGTACTTC. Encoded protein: CASEGAETYEQYF.

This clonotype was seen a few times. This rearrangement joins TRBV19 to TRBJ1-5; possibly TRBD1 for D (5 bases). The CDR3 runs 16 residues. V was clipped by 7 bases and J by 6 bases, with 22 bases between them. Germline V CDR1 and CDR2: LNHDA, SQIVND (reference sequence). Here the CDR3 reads CASTSIWGGGGQPQHF. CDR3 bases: TGTGCCAGTACTTCCATCTGGGGGGGAGGAGGTCAGCCCCAGCATTTT.

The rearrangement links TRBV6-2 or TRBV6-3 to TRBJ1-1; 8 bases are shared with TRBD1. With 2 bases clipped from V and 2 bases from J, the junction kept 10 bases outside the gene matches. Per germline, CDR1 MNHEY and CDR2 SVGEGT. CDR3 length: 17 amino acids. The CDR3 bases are TGTGCCAGCAGTTACAACAGGGGGGGGCTTACAAACACTGAAGCTTTCTTT. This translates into CASSYNRGGLTNTEAFF.

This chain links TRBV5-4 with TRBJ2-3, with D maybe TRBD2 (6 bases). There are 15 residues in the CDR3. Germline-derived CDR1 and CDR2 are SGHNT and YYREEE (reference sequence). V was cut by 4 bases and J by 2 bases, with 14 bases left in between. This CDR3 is CASSQEQRATDTQYF. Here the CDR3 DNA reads TGTGCCAGCAGCCAGGAACAGCGGGCCACAGATACGCAGTATTTT.

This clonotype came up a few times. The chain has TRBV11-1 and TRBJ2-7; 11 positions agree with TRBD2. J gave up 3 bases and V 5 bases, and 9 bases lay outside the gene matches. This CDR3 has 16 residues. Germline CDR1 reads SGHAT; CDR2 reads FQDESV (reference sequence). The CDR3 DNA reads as TGTGCCAGCAGCCCCCGGTCCGGGACTAGCGGCTACGAGCAGTACTTC. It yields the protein CASSPRSGTSGYEQYF. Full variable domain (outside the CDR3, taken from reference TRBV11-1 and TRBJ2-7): EAEVAQSPRYKITEKSQAVAFWCDPISGHATLYWYRQILGQGPELLVQFQDESVVDDSQLPKDRFSAERLKGVDSTLKIQPAELGDSAMYLCASSPRSGTSGYEQYFGPGTRLTVT.

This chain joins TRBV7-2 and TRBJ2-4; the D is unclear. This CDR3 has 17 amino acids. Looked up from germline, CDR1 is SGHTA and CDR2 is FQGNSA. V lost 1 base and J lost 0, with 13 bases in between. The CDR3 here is CASSLESSGKAKNIQYF. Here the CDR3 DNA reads TGTGCCAGCAGCTTAGAGAGTTCCGGAAAAGCCAAAAACATTCAGTACTTC.

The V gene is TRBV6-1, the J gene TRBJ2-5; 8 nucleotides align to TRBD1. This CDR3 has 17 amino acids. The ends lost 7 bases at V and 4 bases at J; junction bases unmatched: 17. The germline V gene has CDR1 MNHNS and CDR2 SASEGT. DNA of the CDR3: TGTGCCAGCACCCCGTCCAGGGGGCGCGGTTATTTAGAGACCCAGTACTTC. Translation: CASTPSRGRGYLETQYF.

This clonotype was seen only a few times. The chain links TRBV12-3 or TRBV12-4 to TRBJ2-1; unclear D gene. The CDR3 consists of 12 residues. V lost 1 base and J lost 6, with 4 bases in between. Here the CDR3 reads CASSLVFNEQFF. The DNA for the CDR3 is TGTGCCAGCAGTTTAGTCTTCAATGAGCAGTTCTTC.

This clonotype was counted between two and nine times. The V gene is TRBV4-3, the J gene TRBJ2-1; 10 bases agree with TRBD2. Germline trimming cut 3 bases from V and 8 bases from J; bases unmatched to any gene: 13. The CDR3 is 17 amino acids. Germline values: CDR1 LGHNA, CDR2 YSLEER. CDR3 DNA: TGCGCCAGCAGCCATTCGTCAAGCGGGGGGGGAGTCGATGAGCAGTTCTTC. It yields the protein CASSHSSSGGGVDEQFF.

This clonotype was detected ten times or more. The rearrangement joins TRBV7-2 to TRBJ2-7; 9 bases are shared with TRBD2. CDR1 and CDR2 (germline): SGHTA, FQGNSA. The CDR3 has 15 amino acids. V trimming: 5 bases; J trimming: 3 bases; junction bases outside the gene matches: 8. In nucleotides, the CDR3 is TGTGCCAGCAGCCCGGCTGGGACTAGCTACTACGAGCAGTACTTC. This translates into CASSPAGTSYYEQYF. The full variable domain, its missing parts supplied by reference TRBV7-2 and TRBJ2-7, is GAGVSQSPSNKVTEKGKDVELRCDPISGHTALYWYRQSLGQGLEFLIYFQGNSAPDKSGLPSDRFSAERTGGSVSTLTIQRTQQEDSAVYLCASSPAGTSYYEQYFGPGTRLTVT.

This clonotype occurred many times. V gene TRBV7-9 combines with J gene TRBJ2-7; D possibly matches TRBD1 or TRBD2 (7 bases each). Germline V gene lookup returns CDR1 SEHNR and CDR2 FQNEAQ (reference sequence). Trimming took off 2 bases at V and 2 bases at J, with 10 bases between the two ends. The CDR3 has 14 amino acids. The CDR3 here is CASSLSGTAYEQYF. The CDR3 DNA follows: TGTGCCAGCAGCTTAAGCGGGACAGCCTACGAGCAGTACTTC.

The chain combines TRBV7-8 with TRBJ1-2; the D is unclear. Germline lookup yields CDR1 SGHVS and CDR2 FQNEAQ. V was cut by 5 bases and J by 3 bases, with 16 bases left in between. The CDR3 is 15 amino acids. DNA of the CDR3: TGTGCCAGCAGCCCCCCCCCGCAGGAGTACTATGGCTACACCTTC. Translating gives CASSPPPQEYYGYTF.

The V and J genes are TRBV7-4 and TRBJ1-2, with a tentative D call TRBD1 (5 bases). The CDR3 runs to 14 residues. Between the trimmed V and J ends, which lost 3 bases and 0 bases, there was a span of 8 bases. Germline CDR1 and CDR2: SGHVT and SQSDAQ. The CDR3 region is CASSLRDPNYGYTF. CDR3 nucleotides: TGTGCCAGCAGCTTGAGGGACCCTAACTATGGCTACACCTTC.

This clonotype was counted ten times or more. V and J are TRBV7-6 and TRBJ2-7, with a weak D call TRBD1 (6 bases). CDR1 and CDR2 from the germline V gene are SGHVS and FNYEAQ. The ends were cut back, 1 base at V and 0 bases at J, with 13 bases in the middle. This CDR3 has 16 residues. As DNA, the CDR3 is TGTGCCAGCAGCTTAGTACACAGGGAACTCTCCTACGAGCAGTACTTC. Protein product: CASSLVHRELSYEQYF.